This TCR beta chain was profiled in a study of blood T cell repertoires in COVID-19 (dated by TCRdb to the early 2020s). With regard to the full study: Collaborator samples came from the United States, Italy and Spain and covered acute and convalescent phases of COVID-19. The sample metadata nearly always contained a de-identified subject ID, COVID-19 status, age in years and sex. Subjects who had been exposed to COVID-19, were actively infected with it, or had recovered from it provided the deeply sampled blood TCRbeta repertoires that made up the dataset. The prospective study material was composed of cDNA or gDNA derived from T cells, B-cell-depleted T cells, or PBMCs. A freely available public database, intended as a resource for researchers studying the immune response to SARS-CoV-2, is where the repertoires were released. The samples were drawn from the first 160 participants of the ongoing ImmuneRACE study and from 1,254 subjects provided by 6 global collaborators. Where available, HLA class I and class II types were obtained from metadata supplied by the sample provider rather than from assay-based typing.

Comment on this clone: Its cognate antigen has yet to be identified. Compared with germline, one end of the junction differs, possibly owing to a read error.

TCRbeta CDR3 regions were amplified from genomic DNA using the immunoSEQ Assay, a bias-controlled multiplex PCR. The published analysis was carried out like this. Within the assay, amplification of reference gene primers was used to estimate how many nucleated cells each sample contained. To quantify the absolute abundance of each unique TCRbeta CDR3 rearrangement, sequence reads were collapsed and filtered. Productive Simpson clonality was computed per sample as the square root of Simpson's diversity index over productive rearrangements. TCRdb mirrors the immuneACCESS table, restricted to in-frame sequences. Some clones are absent from its copies; in checked studies, under half trace to an unresolved V gene, and the reason for the others is unknown. V and J calls and clone size are as listed in that table; D and trimming were resolved from the DNA. The sample contains some 190,000 clones, roughly 90% of them found a single time. The ten largest clones add up to around 1.7% of the sample.

Taken from cysteine to phenylalanine, the CDR3 has 15 residues. The entry retains the CDR3 DNA only, 45 bases that are in frame from base 1. CDR1 and CDR2 are read off the germline V gene (reference sequence) as SSHAT and FNYEAQ. What the study reported, not specific to this receptor: Clinical and demographic metadata were provided uncurated, with the amount varying by source and participant.

Collaborating institutions collected whole blood in K2EDTA tubes following their own protocols. Collaborator samples were shipped for TCRbeta analysis as frozen whole blood, isolated PBMCs, or DNA extracted from either sample type. This receptor was identified in a young man with active or convalescent COVID-19. Here the chain combines TRBV7-7 and TRBJ2-1; TRBD2 fits 8 bases in the junction. Sequencing used peripheral blood. The CDR3 sequence is CASSLGGLGADEQFF. The DNA reads TGTGCTAGCAGCTTAGGGGGACTAGGGGCCGATGAGCAGTTCTTC.